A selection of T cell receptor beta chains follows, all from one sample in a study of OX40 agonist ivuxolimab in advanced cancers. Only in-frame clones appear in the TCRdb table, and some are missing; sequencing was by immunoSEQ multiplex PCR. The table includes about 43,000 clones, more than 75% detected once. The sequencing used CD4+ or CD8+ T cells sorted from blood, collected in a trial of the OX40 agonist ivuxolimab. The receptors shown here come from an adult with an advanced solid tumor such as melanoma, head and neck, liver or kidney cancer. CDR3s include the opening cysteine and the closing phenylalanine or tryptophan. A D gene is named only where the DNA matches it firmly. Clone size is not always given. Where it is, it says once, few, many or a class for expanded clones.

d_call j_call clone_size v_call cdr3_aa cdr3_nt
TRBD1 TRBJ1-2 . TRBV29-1 CSVGTGVGYTF TGCAGCGTTGGGACAGGGGTTGGCTACACCTTC
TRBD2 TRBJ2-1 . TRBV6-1 CATGTSGTYNEQFF TGTGCCACGGGGACTAGCGGGACTTACAATGAGCAGTTCTTC
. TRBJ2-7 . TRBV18 CASSQQGPYEQYF TGTGCCAGCTCACAACAGGGTCCCTACGAGCAGTACTTC
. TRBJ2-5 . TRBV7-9 CASSLTDTYQETQYF TGTGCCAGCAGCCTGACCGACACGTACCAAGAGACCCAGTACTTC
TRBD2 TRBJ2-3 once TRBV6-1 CASSEGLAGVGDTQYF TGTGCCAGCAGTGAGGGACTAGCGGGAGTTGGAGATACGCAGTATTTT
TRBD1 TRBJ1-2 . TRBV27 CASSTGGTGWGYTF TGTGCCAGCAGCACAGGGGGAACGGGTTGGGGCTACACCTTC
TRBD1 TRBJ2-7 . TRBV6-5 CASSFRDRDYEQYF TGTGCCAGCAGTTTCCGGGACAGGGACTACGAGCAGTACTTC
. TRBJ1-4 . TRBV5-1 CASSLFRGSEKLFF TGCGCCAGCAGCTTGTTTCGCGGGAGTGAAAAACTGTTTTTT
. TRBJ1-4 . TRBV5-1 CASSLGGVPNEKLFF TGCGCCAGCAGCCTCGGTGGAGTACCTAATGAAAAACTGTTTTTT
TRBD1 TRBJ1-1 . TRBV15 CATSTAGQGAEAFF TGTGCCACCAGCACGGCGGGACAGGGGGCGGAAGCTTTCTTT
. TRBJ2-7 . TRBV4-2 CASSQDRGMGAYEQYF TGTGCCAGCAGCCAAGACCGCGGGATGGGCGCGTACGAGCAGTACTTC
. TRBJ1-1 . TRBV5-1 CASSLRTANTEAFF TGCGCCAGCAGCCTAAGGACCGCGAACACTGAAGCTTTCTTT